The present TCR beta chain was sequenced within a study of T-cell reconstitution after alpha-beta-depleted transplantation in children. Study-wide findings and caveats: Roughly two months post-transplant, alpha-beta T cells reportedly originated from several hundred graft clones that had expanded. Some patients' high day-60 TCRbeta diversity was attributed to recipient cells surviving conditioning. Newly produced T cells mostly accounted for T-cell counts and diversity one year post-transplant.

About this clonotype: Its antigen is undetermined.

The library targeted TCRbeta and was prepared with unique molecular identifiers. One entry per CDR3 protein, called by TCRdb with MiXCR from the PCR reads. The data hold 700,000 to 950,000 distinct CDR3 sequences, with 15% to 20% observed a single time. This clonotype was sampled from a male patient younger than 18 who had a stem cell transplant for acute lymphoblastic leukemia, so the T cells may come from the graft donor. The source material was PBMCs, mostly from graft donor cells, sampled 360 days after TCRalphabeta/CD19-depleted stem cell transplant.

The DNA of the CDR3 is TGCGCCAGCAGCTTGGTTCCTAGCGGGCCTTTAACCGGGGAGCTGTTTTTT. Translation gives CASSLVPSGPLTGELFF. This chain connects TRBV5-1 to TRBJ2-2; 8 bases match TRBD2. Unmatched junction bases numbered 9, after V lost 0 bases and J lost 5 bases. The CDR3 totals 17 residues. CDR1 SGHRS and CDR2 YFSETQ come from the germline V gene. Combining the CDR3 with reference TRBV5-1 and TRBJ2-2 gives the whole variable domain KAGVTQTPRYLIKTRGQQVTLSCSPISGHRSVSWYQQTPGQGLQFLFEYFSETQRNKGNFPGRFSGRQFSNSRSEMNVSTLELGDSALYLCASSLVPSGPLTGELFFGEGSRLTVL.